This T cell receptor beta chain was identified in a study of cytomegalovirus exposure and HLA in healthy donors. V lost 1 base, J lost 5 bases, and 14 bases lay in between. CDR3 length equals 15 residues. Per germline, CDR1 LGHNA and CDR2 YSLEER. The PCR used 60 Vbeta and 13 Jbeta primers. Here immunoSEQ multiplex PCR was the method, and the copy in TCRdb shows in-frame clones only, minus some. The table has approximately 140,000 clones, roughly 80% seen once. Points on this clone: Antigen unknown.

Findings and caveats of the study: The classifier, whose performance was assessed in both the original and validation cohorts, reportedly diagnosed cytomegalovirus status with high specificity and sensitivity. CMV serostatus was the sole immune exposure data available.

Sequenced: PBMCs. The sequence was obtained from a woman in her 50s in good health and CMV-seropositive. The J gene is TRBJ2-5, the V gene TRBV4-3; D might be TRBD1 (6 bases). The CDR3 sequence is CASSQVFTGTETQYF. The CDR3 DNA is TGCGCCAGCAGCCAAGTCTTTACAGGGACGGAGACCCAGTACTTC.